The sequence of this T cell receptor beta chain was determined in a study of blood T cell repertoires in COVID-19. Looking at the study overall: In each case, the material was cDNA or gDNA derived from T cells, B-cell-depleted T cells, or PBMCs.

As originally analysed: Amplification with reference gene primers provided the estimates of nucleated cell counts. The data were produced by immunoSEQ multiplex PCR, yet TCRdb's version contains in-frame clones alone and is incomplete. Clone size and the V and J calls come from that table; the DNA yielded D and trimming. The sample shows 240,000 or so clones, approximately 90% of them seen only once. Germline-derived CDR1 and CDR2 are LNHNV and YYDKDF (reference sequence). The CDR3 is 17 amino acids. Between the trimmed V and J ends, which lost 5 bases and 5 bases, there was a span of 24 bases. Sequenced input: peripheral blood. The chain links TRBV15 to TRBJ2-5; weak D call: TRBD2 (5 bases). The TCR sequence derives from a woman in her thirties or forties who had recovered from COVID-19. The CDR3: CATSRGRSGGREETQYF. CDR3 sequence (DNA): TGTGCCACCAGCCGAGGAAGAAGCGGAGGACGCGAGGAGACCCAGTACTTC. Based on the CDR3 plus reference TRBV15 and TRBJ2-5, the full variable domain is DAMVIQNPRYQVTQFGKPVTLSCSQTLNHNVMYWYQQKSSQAPKLLFHYYDKDFNNEADTPDNFQSRRPNTSFCFLDIRSPGLGDTAMYLCATSRGRSGGREETQYFGPGTRLLVL.